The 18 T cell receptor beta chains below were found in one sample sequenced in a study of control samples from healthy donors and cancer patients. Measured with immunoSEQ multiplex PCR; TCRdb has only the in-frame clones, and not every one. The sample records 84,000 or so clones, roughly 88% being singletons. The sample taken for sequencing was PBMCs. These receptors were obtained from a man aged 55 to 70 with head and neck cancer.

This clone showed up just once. In nucleotides, the CDR3 is TGTGCCAGCAGCTTACGATCGGACACTGAAGCTTTCTTT. It translates to CASSLRSDTEAFF. V and J are TRBV7-7 and TRBJ1-1, with D unresolved. Germline-derived CDR1 and CDR2 are SSHAT and FNYEAQ (reference sequence). V was cut by 2 bases and J by 3 bases, with 7 bases left in between. The length of the CDR3 is 13 residues.

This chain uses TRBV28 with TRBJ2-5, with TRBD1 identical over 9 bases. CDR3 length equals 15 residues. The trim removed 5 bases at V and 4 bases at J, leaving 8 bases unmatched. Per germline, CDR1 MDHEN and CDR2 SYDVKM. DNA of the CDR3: TGTGCCAGCAGTACCCCCGGGACAGGGTCAGAGACCCAGTACTTC. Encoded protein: CASSTPGTGSETQYF.

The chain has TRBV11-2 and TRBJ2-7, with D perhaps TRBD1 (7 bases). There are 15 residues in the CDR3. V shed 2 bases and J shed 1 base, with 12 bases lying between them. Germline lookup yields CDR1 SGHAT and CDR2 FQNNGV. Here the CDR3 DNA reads TGTGCCAGCAGCTTATCTTCAGGGGGGTCCTACGAGCAGTACTTC. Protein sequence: CASSLSSGGSYEQYF. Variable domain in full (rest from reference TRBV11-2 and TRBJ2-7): EAGVAQSPRYKIIEKRQSVAFWCNPISGHATLYWYQQILGQGPKLLIQFQNNGVVDDSQLPKDRFSAERLKGVDSTLKIQPAKLEDSAVYLCASSLSSGGSYEQYFGPGTRLTVT.

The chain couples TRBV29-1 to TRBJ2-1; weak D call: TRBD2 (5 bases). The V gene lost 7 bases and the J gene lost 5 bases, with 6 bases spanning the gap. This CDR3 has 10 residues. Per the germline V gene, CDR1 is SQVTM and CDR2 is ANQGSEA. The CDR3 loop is CSGGNNEQFF. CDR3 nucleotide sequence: TGCAGCGGAGGGAACAATGAGCAGTTCTTC.

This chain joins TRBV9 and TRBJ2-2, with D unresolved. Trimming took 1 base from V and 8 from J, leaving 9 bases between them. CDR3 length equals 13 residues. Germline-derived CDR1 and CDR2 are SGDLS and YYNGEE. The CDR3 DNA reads TGTGCCAGCAGCGTAACCCCCGGAGGGGAGCTGTTTTTT. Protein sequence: CASSVTPGGELFF.

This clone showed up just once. The CDR3 sequence: CASSWGGSYEQYF. CDR3 nucleotides: TGTGCCAGCAGTTGGGGCGGGAGTTACGAGCAGTACTTC. V and J are TRBV28 and TRBJ2-7; the match to TRBD2 covers 7 bases. CDR1 is MDHEN, CDR2 SYDVKM, per germline. J lost 4 bases, V lost 4 bases, and 4 bases had no gene match. This CDR3 has 13 amino acids. The variable domain in full, completed from reference TRBV28 and TRBJ2-7, reads DVKVTQSSRYLVKRTGEKVFLECVQDMDHENMFWYRQDPGLGLRLIYFSYDVKMKEKGDIPEGYSVSREKKERFSLILESASTNQTSMYLCASSWGGSYEQYFGPGTRLTVT.

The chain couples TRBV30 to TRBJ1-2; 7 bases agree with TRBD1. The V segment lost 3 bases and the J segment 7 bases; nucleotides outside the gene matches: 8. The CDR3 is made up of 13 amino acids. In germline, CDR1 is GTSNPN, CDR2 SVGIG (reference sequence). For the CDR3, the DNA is TGTGCCTGGAGCGTCACAGGGGCGGGTGGCTACACCTTC. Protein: CAWSVTGAGGYTF.

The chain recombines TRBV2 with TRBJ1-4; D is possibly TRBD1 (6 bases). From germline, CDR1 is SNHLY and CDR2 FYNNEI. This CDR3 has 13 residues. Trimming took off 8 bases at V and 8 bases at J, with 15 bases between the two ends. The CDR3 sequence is CASLRGVREKLFF. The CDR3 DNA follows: TGTGCCAGCTTAAGGGGGGTCAGAGAAAAACTGTTTTTT.

The CDR3 nucleotides read TGCAGCGCCCTCGGGACAGGCACTGAAGCTTTCTTT. This codes for CSALGTGTEAFF. The V call is TRBV29-1, the J call TRBJ1-1; TRBD1 matches at 8 bases. The trim removed 7 bases at V and 4 bases at J, leaving 5 bases unmatched. Germline V gene lookup returns CDR1 SQVTM and CDR2 ANQGSEA. The CDR3 spans 12 residues.

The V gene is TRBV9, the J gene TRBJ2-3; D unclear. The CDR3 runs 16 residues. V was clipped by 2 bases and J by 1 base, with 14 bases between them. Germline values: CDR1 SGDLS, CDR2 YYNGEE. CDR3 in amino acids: CASSVGNLRGTDTQYF. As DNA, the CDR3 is TGTGCCAGCAGCGTGGGTAATCTCCGGGGCACAGATACGCAGTATTTT.

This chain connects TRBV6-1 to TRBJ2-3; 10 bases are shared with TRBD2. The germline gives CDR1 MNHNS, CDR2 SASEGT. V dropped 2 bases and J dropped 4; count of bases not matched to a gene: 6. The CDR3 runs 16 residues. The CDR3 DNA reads TGTGCCAGCAGTGAATTGGGGCTAGCGGGAGCAGATACGCAGTATTTT. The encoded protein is CASSELGLAGADTQYF.

CDR3 sequence reads: CASSRPGTYNEQFF. As DNA, the CDR3 is TGTGCCAGCAGCCGTCCCGGGACCTACAATGAGCAGTTCTTC. The rearrangement links TRBV6-2 or TRBV6-3 to TRBJ2-1; TRBD2 might be the D (5 bases). The CDR3 covers 14 residues. Deletions cut 6 bases from V and 2 bases from J, with 11 bases between. Germline CDR1 reads MNHEY; CDR2 reads SVGEGT.

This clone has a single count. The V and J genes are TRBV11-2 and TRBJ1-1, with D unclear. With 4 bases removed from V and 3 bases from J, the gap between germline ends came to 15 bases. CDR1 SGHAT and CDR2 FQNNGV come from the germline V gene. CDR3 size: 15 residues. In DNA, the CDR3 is TGTGCCAGCAGCTACCAAGGGTCCCGGGACACTGAAGCTTTCTTT. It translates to CASSYQGSRDTEAFF.

This CDR3 reads CASSQDVGYNEQFF. Here the CDR3 DNA reads TGCGCCAGCAGCCAAGATGTGGGTTACAATGAGCAGTTCTTC. The genes are TRBV4-1 and TRBJ2-1, with D unclear. Germline V gene lookup returns CDR1 MGHRA and CDR2 YSYEKL. The CDR3 is 14 residues long. Trimming took 0 bases from V and 4 from J, leaving 7 bases between them.

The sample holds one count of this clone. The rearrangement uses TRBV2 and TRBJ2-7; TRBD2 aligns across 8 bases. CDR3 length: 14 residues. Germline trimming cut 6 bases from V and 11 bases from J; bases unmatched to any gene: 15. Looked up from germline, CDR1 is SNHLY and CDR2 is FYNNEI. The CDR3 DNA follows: TGTGCCAGCAGGGCCGGGGGGGCGTCAGGGGAAAAGTACTTC. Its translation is CASRAGGASGEKYF.

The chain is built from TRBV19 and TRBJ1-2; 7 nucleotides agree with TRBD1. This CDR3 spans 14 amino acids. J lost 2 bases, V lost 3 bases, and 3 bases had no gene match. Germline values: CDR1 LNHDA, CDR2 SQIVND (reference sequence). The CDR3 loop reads CASSMGQYNYGYTF. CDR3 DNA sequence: TGTGCCAGTAGTATGGGACAGTACAACTATGGCTACACCTTC. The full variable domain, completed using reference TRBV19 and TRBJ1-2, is DGGITQSPKYLFRKEGQNVTLSCEQNLNHDAMYWYRQDPGQGLRLIYYSQIVNDFQKGDIAEGYSVSREKKESFPLTVTSAQKNPTAFYLCASSMGQYNYGYTFGSGTRLTVV.

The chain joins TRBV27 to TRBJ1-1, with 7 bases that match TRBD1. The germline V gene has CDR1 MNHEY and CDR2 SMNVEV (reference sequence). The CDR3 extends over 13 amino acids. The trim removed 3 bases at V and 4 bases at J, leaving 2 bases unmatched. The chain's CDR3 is CASSFPGGTEAFF. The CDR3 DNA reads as TGTGCCAGCAGTTTTCCAGGGGGCACTGAAGCTTTCTTT.

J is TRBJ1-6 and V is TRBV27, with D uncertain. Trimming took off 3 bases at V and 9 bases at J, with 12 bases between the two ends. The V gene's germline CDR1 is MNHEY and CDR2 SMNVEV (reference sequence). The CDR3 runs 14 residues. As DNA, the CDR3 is TGTGCCAGCAGTTTGGAGGGATTTGGTTCACCCCTCCACTTT. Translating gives CASSLEGFGSPLHF.